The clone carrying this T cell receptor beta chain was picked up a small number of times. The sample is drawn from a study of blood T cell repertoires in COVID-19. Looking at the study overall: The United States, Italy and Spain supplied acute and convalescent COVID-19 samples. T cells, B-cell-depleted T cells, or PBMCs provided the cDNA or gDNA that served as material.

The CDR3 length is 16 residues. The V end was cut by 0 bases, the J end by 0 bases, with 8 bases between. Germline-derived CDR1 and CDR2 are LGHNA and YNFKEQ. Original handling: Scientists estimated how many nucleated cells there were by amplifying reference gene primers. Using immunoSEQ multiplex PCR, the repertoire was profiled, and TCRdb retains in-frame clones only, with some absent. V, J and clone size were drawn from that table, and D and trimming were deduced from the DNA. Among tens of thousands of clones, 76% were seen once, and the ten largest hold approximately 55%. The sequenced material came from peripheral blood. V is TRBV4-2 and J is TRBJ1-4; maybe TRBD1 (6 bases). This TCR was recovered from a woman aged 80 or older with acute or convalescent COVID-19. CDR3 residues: CASSQDWTATNEKLFF. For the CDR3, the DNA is TGTGCCAGCAGCCAAGATTGGACAGCAACTAATGAAAAACTGTTTTTT.